This TCR beta chain is from a study of response to subunit inactivated influenza vaccine. Study-wide findings and caveats: Only a handful of new T cells, the authors suggested, are recruited with each seasonal influenza vaccination.

The trim removed 6 bases at V and 7 bases at J, leaving 6 bases unmatched. The CDR3 has 16 residues. TCRdb fed the RT-PCR reads into MiXCR, producing one record per CDR3 protein. This table has roughly 630,000 distinct CDR3 sequences, 14% appearing once. A remark on this clonotype: Antigen unknown.

The sample in question was PBMCs from blood, obtained 14 to 15 days before vaccination. The sequence was obtained from a man aged 45-65 years who received an inactivated influenza vaccine. The chain employs TRBV12-3 or TRBV12-4 and TRBJ2-1, with 16 bases lining up with TRBD2. The CDR3 loop reads CASRGTSGGARNEQFF. The CDR3 coding sequence is TGTGCCAGCAGAGGGACTAGCGGGGGGGCTAGGAATGAGCAGTTCTTC.